Following are 16 T cell receptor beta chains from one sample sequenced in a study of T cells of healthy individuals. A single record per CDR3 protein comes from TCRdb applying MiXCR to the 5' RACE reads. Found here are tens of thousands of distinct CDR3 sequences, 15% to 20% of them singletons; the top ten hold 4% to 5%. Every receptor here comes from a human donor in good health.

In its sample, this clonotype was seen many times. The chain recombines TRBV28 with TRBJ2-1; D perhaps matches TRBD2 (6 bases). This CDR3 region has 14 residues. V lost 3 bases and J lost 6, with 12 bases in between. In germline, CDR1 is MDHEN, CDR2 SYDVKM. The CDR3 loop reads CASSFGGRGNEQFF. CDR3 nucleotides: TGTGCCAGCAGTTTCGGGGGAAGGGGCAATGAGCAGTTCTTC.

The sample holds many counts of this clonotype. The V gene is TRBV18, the J gene TRBJ2-7; TRBD2 might be the D (7 bases). This CDR3 spans 15 amino acids. Germline V CDR1 and CDR2: KGHSH, LQKENI. Between the trimmed V and J ends, which lost 2 bases and 3 bases, there was a span of 14 bases. DNA for the CDR3: TGTGCCAGCTCACCAGTCGGGGGGCCGGTCTACGAGCAGTACTTC. The encoded protein is CASSPVGGPVYEQYF.

This clonotype was detected many times. The rearrangement links TRBV7-9 to TRBJ2-1; no definite D call. Germline V gives CDR1 SEHNR, CDR2 FQNEAQ (reference sequence). V lost 6 bases and J 5 bases, leaving 8 bases between the germline ends. The CDR3 is made up of 12 amino acids. DNA for the CDR3: TGTGCCAGCAGTCCCCCTCACAATGAGCAGTTCTTC. It is translated as CASSPPHNEQFF.

This clonotype appeared a few times. V and J are TRBV7-9 and TRBJ1-2; D may be TRBD1 (5 bases). CDR3 size: 13 residues. The germline V and J ends were trimmed by 3 bases and 4 bases, with 9 bases remaining between them. The germline CDR1 and CDR2 sequences are SEHNR and FQNEAQ (reference sequence). This CDR3 reads CASSLGVLYGYTF. CDR3 nucleotides: TGTGCCAGCAGCTTGGGGGTTCTCTATGGCTACACCTTC.

This clonotype was seen at least ten times. V gene TRBV12-3 or TRBV12-4 combines with J gene TRBJ2-5, with D possibly being TRBD1 (5 bases). V dropped 2 bases and J dropped 9 bases, with 10 bases sitting between them. This CDR3 has 12 residues. CDR3 region: CASSLSDRAQYF. CDR3 coding DNA: TGTGCCAGCAGTTTATCCGACAGAGCCCAGTACTTC.

The table lists this clonotype with a few counts. The chain combines TRBV2 with TRBJ1-5; D is unclear. Between the trimmed V and J ends, which lost 0 bases and 0 bases, there was a span of 6 bases. CDR1 and CDR2 (germline): SNHLY, FYNNEI. The CDR3 runs to 15 residues. The CDR3 bases are TGTGCCAGCAGTGAAGCCGCGGTTAGCAATCAGCCCCAGCATTTT. Protein: CASSEAAVSNQPQHF.

The table lists this clonotype with many counts. This chain joins TRBV20-1 and TRBJ2-5; D is possibly TRBD2 (5 bases). CDR1 is DFQATT, CDR2 SNEGSKA, per germline (reference sequence). The V end was cut by 1 base, the J end by 0 bases, with 6 bases between. This CDR3 is 13 amino acids long. CDR3 residues: CSARGGYQETQYF. The CDR3 region has the DNA TGCAGTGCTAGAGGAGGGTACCAAGAGACCCAGTACTTC.

This clonotype was seen repeatedly, ten times or more. CDR3 nucleotides: TGTGCCAGCAGTTACTCATCTCCGGGAACCAGGGGTGAGCAGTTCTTC. It specifies CASSYSSPGTRGEQFF. The V gene is TRBV6-5, the J gene TRBJ2-1; D perhaps matches TRBD1 (6 bases). V dropped 0 bases and J dropped 9 bases, with 18 bases sitting between them. The germline gives CDR1 MNHEY, CDR2 SVGAGI. The CDR3 runs to 16 residues.

There are many counts of this clonotype. The V call is TRBV19, the J call TRBJ2-1; the D is unclear. The V end lost 0 bases, the J end lost 6 bases, and 6 bases lay between the germline ends. Germline V gives CDR1 LNHDA, CDR2 SQIVND (reference sequence). The CDR3 sequence is 13 residues long. The CDR3 here is CASSIDGGNEQFF. In DNA, the CDR3 is TGTGCCAGTAGTATAGATGGCGGCAATGAGCAGTTCTTC.

V gene TRBV7-6 combines with J gene TRBJ1-6, with unresolved D. This CDR3 has 15 amino acids. Germline V gene sequence: CDR1 SGHVS, CDR2 FNYEAQ. Trimming took 4 bases from V and 6 from J, leaving 13 bases between them. CDR3 amino acids: CASSSLEAANSPLHF. CDR3 coding DNA: TGTGCCAGCAGCTCCTTAGAGGCGGCTAATTCACCCCTCCACTTT.

The genes are TRBV4-1 and TRBJ1-2; a possible D gene is TRBD1 (5 bases). V was shortened by 4 bases and J by 2 bases, with 8 bases between the two germline ends. This CDR3 comprises 13 residues. Germline assignment: CDR1 MGHRA and CDR2 YSYEKL. CDR3 in DNA: TGCGCCAGCAGCCTAGGGGAGAACTATGGCTACACCTTC. Its protein product is CASSLGENYGYTF.

This clonotype came up many times. The genes are TRBV2 and TRBJ2-1; D may correspond to TRBD1 or TRBD2 (6 bases each). This CDR3 comprises 17 residues. V lost 7 bases and J lost 5, with 24 bases in between. Germline values: CDR1 SNHLY, CDR2 FYNNEI. The CDR3 nucleotides are TGTGCCAGCAAGGAGGGCACAGGGAGTGAGGCGGACAATGAGCAGTTCTTC. Amino acids: CASKEGTGSEADNEQFF.

This clonotype was picked up many times. The rearrangement uses TRBV11-2 and TRBJ1-5; D may be TRBD1 (6 bases). Germline CDR1 and CDR2: SGHAT and FQNNGV. The CDR3 has 17 amino acids. Trimming took 1 base from V and 0 from J, leaving 13 bases between them. The CDR3 bases are TGTGCCAGCAGCTTAGGGGCCGGGGGCCTTAGCAATCAGCCCCAGCATTTT. It yields the protein CASSLGAGGLSNQPQHF.

This clonotype came up many times. The V and J genes are TRBV6-2 or TRBV6-3 and TRBJ1-2, with a possible D match to TRBD1 (5 bases). The germline gives CDR1 MNHEY, CDR2 SVGEGT. The CDR3 covers 14 residues. V lost 6 bases to trimming and J lost 1 base, with 12 bases between them. The CDR3 sequence: CASRRDGVNYGYTF. The CDR3, as DNA: TGTGCCAGCAGAAGGGACGGCGTTAACTATGGCTACACCTTC.

This clonotype showed up just a few times. V gene TRBV4-1 combines with J gene TRBJ1-5, with TRBD1 matching 7 bases. Germline CDR1 reads MGHRA; CDR2 reads YSYEKL. Trimming at V came to 6 bases and at J to 2 bases, leaving 4 bases not matched to a gene. This CDR3 has 14 amino acids. The CDR3 DNA is TGCGCCAGCAGGCGGACAGGAGGCAATCAGCCCCAGCATTTT. The encoded protein is CASRRTGGNQPQHF.

This clonotype was recorded at least ten times. The gene calls are TRBV3-1 and TRBJ2-7; the D is unclear. In germline, CDR1 is LGHDT, CDR2 YNNKEL (reference sequence). The CDR3 is 12 residues long. Trimming pared 2 bases from V and 5 bases from J, leaving 7 bases between. Here the CDR3 DNA reads TGTGCCAGCAGCCAACTCCCAGACGAGCAGTACTTC. This sequence encodes CASSQLPDEQYF.